The clone carrying this T cell receptor (beta chain) occurred many times. The sample belongs to a study of early T cells in non-severe SARS-CoV-2 infection. TCRdb processed the 5' RACE reads anew with MiXCR; each CDR3 protein has one entry. The sample has 75,000 to 90,000 distinct CDR3 sequences; 10% to 15% are singletons. The V and J ends lost 4 bases and 6 bases, in that order; junction bases with no gene match: 2. The CDR3 spans 13 residues. Germline CDR1 reads SGHAT; CDR2 reads FQNNGV. The sequence was collected from an adult who was a healthcare worker with PCR-confirmed SARS-CoV-2 infection or an uninfected control (not recorded which). The source material was whole blood. The rearrangement uses TRBV11-2 and TRBJ2-4; TRBD1 matches at 8 bases. The CDR3 region has the DNA TGTGCCAGCAGCTCCGGACAGGGAAACATTCAGTACTTC. Protein product: CASSSGQGNIQYF.